A selection of T cell receptor beta chains follows, all from one sample in a study of T cell responses to AZD1222 COVID-19 vaccine. Profiled with immunoSEQ multiplex PCR; TCRdb holds only in-frame clones, not every one. The table shows 120,000 to 150,000 clones, with about 87% occurring only once. The source was peripheral blood, collected on day 0 of MenACWY control vaccination. These receptors were collected from an adult in good health. Each CDR3 is given with its conserved first and last residue. D genes are given only for firm matches. Clone size is shown for a subset of rows, as once, few, many or a class of expanded clone.

CDR3 protein	CDR3 DNA	D gene	clone size	V gene	J gene
CASSRTGNYGYTF	TGTGCCAGCAGCAGGACAGGGAACTATGGCTACACCTTC	TRBD1	-	TRBV7-6	TRBJ1-2
CASSEEERATEAFF	TGTGCCAGCAGTGAAGAGGAACGGGCCACTGAAGCTTTCTTT	-	-	TRBV6-4	TRBJ1-1
CASISDRVFAGELFF	TGTGCCAGCATCTCCGACAGGGTGTTCGCCGGGGAGCTGTTTTTT	TRBD1	-	TRBV28	TRBJ2-2
CASSRRQGALGNQPQHF	TGTGCCAGTAGTAGGAGACAGGGGGCGCTTGGCAATCAGCCCCAGCATTTT	TRBD1	-	TRBV19	TRBJ1-5
CASSLSQGTEQYF	TGTGCCAGCAGCTTAAGCCAGGGAACCGAGCAGTACTTC	-	-	TRBV7-6	TRBJ2-7
CASSLGVGSTIYF	TGTGCCAGCAGCTTAGGGGTCGGATCCACCATATATTTT	-	-	TRBV7-6	TRBJ1-3
CAAQGDNYGYTF	TGTGCCGCCCAAGGGGATAACTATGGCTACACCTTC	-	-	TRBV10-3	TRBJ1-2
CASSQVTGTHQETQYF	TGCGCCAGCAGCCAAGTAACAGGGACCCACCAAGAGACCCAGTACTTC	-	-	TRBV4-1	TRBJ2-5
CASSYDRGRGGDNGYTF	TGCGCCAGCAGTTACGACCGGGGAAGGGGAGGGGATAATGGCTACACCTTC	-	-	TRBV5-1	TRBJ1-2
CASSQPQNRKFPEAFF	TGTGCCAGCAGCCAACCCCAGAACAGGAAGTTTCCTGAAGCTTTCTTT	-	-	TRBV4-2	TRBJ1-1
CASSHAGGEETQYF	TGTGCCAGCAGTCACGCGGGGGGAGAAGAGACCCAGTACTTC	TRBD2	-	TRBV28	TRBJ2-5
CASSMASRAGANVLTF	TGTGCCAGTAGTATGGCTTCACGGGCTGGGGCCAACGTCCTGACTTTC	-	-	TRBV19	TRBJ2-6
CAWSAKYGYSYNEQFF	TGTGCCTGGAGTGCTAAGTACGGATACTCCTACAATGAGCAGTTCTTC	-	-	TRBV30	TRBJ2-1
CASSLRRLSGGPDTQYF	TGTGCCAGCAGCTTACGAAGACTCTCGGGGGGGCCAGATACGCAGTATTTT	TRBD2	-	TRBV11-3	TRBJ2-3
CASSIGGWDSPLHF	TGTGCCAGTAGTATAGGGGGTTGGGATTCACCCCTCCACTTT	-	-	TRBV19	TRBJ1-6
CASSQGREVLSTDTQYF	TGTGCCAGCAGCCAAGGCCGGGAGGTCCTTAGCACAGATACGCAGTATTTT	TRBD2	-	TRBV3-1/TRBV3-2	TRBJ2-3
CASSLRRENTGELFF	TGTGCCAGCAGCTTACGGCGGGAAAACACCGGGGAGCTGTTTTTT	-	once	TRBV7-2	TRBJ2-2
CSARQQEKLFF	TGCAGTGCTAGACAGCAGGAAAAACTGTTTTTT	-	-	TRBV20-1	TRBJ1-4
CASSLTGEETQYF	TGCGCCAGCAGCTTGACAGGGGAAGAGACCCAGTACTTC	TRBD1	-	TRBV5-1	TRBJ2-5